The sequence of this T cell receptor beta chain was determined in a study of Graves' ophthalmopathy and Graves' hyperthyroidism (dated by TCRdb to the late 2010s). In the study overall: Peripheral blood was collected before any treatment was given, at the time of initial diagnosis. To explore V-J signatures that separate ophthalmopathy from hyperthyroidism, a discovery set of about a hundred patients was enrolled, consisting of 43 with ophthalmopathy and under 65 with stable hyperthyroidism. To tell Graves' ophthalmopathy apart from Graves' hyperthyroidism, and to predict which patients would progress to ophthalmopathy, the study relied on TCR beta repertoire signatures. Following sample collection, hyperthyroidism patients were given methimazole at a starting dose of 30 mg daily, and ophthalmopathy patients were given high-dose intravenous methylprednisolone. In roughly 6 hyperthyroidism patients, the T-cell repertoires found in thyroid tissue were compared with those found in blood. For independent validation, a separate cohort was made up of some 19 hyperthyroidism patients plus 17 patients who later progressed from hyperthyroidism to ophthalmopathy. In total, around 130 blood samples were TCR-sequenced: 40 to 45 ophthalmopathy, roughly 77 hyperthyroidism and approximately 17 hyperthyroidism-to-ophthalmopathy patients. Study-level results and caveats: Most expanded thyroid clonotypes with a frequency above 0.001 also appeared in blood, which suggests that blood repertoires may reflect the immune response in the thyroid. In validation, the model predicted ophthalmopathy progression with 55% to 71% sensitivity and approximately 72% specificity; around twelve predicted patients were CT-confirmed with GO in a median of approximately six months. No statistical method was used to predetermine the sample size, and group allocation was not hidden from the investigators. Ophthalmopathy was separated from stable hyperthyroidism by the 13-signature model with roughly 87% sensitivity and around 81% specificity in cross-validation and with 80%/75% in the test set.

From the cysteine up to the phenylalanine, the CDR3 has a length of 13 residues. Left in the record is the CDR3 DNA by itself, 39 bases read in frame from the first base. From a lookup of the germline V gene, CDR1 and CDR2 are ENHRY and SYGVKD. V is cut by 7 bases and J by 3 bases, and the space between the germline ends is 10 bases. TCR beta CDR3 regions were amplified from RNA transcripts for repertoire sequencing. The first round of RT-PCR was done with HTBI primers and the Qiagen OneStep RT-PCR kit, and was followed by a second round of multiplex PCR, then size selection and purification. Libraries were sequenced on an Illumina HiSeq2000 using paired-end 100 bp reads. The paper's processing steps were these. SOAPnuke was used to process the reads, throwing out any read that had adapters, had uncalled bases, had a mean Phred below 15, or lacked an exact constant-primer or identifier match. COPE v1.2.5 was used to merge the high-quality paired reads. Each unique nucleotide sequence was defined as a clonotype, and clonotypes were aligned to IMGT TRB V, D and J references with MiTCR v1.1. The analysis was limited to V-J combinations with a frequency above 0.0001, which together covered about 99% of the repertoires. A TCR clonal expansion and chaos score per V-J combination was defined as the ratio of F50 clonal expansion to chaos observed in the TCRdist matrix. Welch's t-statistics and random forest were used to reduce features to about a dozen V-J combinations, which were fed into a naive Bayes classifier. The Morisita-Horn index was used to measure how similar the thyroid and blood repertoires were. TCRdb reprocessed the public reads (quality trimming at Q25 with fastp, clone calling with MiXCR) and kept in-frame beta chains. Entries are consolidated by CDR3 protein sequence, retaining the most common genes and DNA. The V and J calls and clone size come from TCRdb's table, not from the authors' own analysis. The sample data list 650,000 to 900,000 distinct CDR3 sequences, and 35% to 50% of these were observed just once. The ten most abundant clones make up roughly 46% of the sample.

About this clonotype: The target of this receptor is not known. The record has no base qualities; no much larger clone is one base away.

Ophthalmopathy patients were characterized by moderately to severely active disease, a Clinical Activity Score of at least 3, a NOSPECS grade of at least 4, and a disease duration under 3 months. Patients with other autoimmune diseases, uncontrolled infections, pregnancy or lactation were excluded from the study. Clinical symptoms, serum thyroxine, TRAb, thyroid ultrasound and orbital computed tomography were used for diagnosis. Ficoll-Paque density gradient centrifugation was used to isolate PBMCs from approximately 10 ml of fresh peripheral blood. Trizol reagent was used to extract the total RNA, and its quality was then checked on an Agilent 2100 Bioanalyzer.

The sequenced sample was peripheral blood. The V gene is TRBV10-3 and the J gene is TRBJ1-5, with a tentative D gene TRBD1 over 6 matching bases. This TCR was recovered from an adult man with Graves' ophthalmopathy. The CDR3 amino acid sequence is: CAITRDNNQPQHF. At the DNA level, the sequence is TGTGCCATCACCAGGGACAACAATCAGCCCCAGCATTTT.